These 8 T cell receptor beta chains were sequenced from one sample in a study of blood T cell repertoires in COVID-19. The assay was immunoSEQ multiplex PCR, and TCRdb's table has in-frame clones only and misses some. The sample has approximately 300,000 clones; around 89% are singletons. The sequencing sample was made of peripheral blood. These receptors all stem from a man aged 25-40 years with acute or convalescent COVID-19.

The genes are TRBV6-5 and TRBJ1-5; 10 bases are a match to TRBD1. The CDR3 extends over 14 amino acids. CDR1 is MNHEY, CDR2 SVGAGI, per germline. Trimming removed 5 bases from V and 5 bases from J; junction bases left unmatched: 3. The CDR3 DNA follows: TGTGCCAGCAGTCGGACAGGGGGGGATCAGCCCCAGCATTTT. Its translation: CASSRTGGDQPQHF.

The rearrangement links TRBV28 to TRBJ1-5; 7 nucleotides agree with TRBD1. V shed 3 bases and J 4 bases; nucleotides not matched to a gene: 6. CDR3 length equals 15 residues. The germline CDR1 and CDR2 sequences are MDHEN and SYDVKM. The CDR3 is CASSFRQGVNQPQHF. The CDR3 nucleotides read TGTGCCAGCAGTTTCCGCCAGGGGGTTAATCAGCCCCAGCATTTT.

The chain links TRBV2 to TRBJ2-6; D gene uncertain. The CDR3 spans 16 residues. Germline assignment: CDR1 SNHLY and CDR2 FYNNEI. Trimming took 2 bases from V and 0 from J, leaving 8 bases between them. The CDR3 DNA sequence: TGTGCCAGCAGTGAAAGGCGGTCCTCTGGGGCCAACGTCCTGACTTTC. Translated: CASSERRSSGANVLTF.

A single count supports this clone. The rearrangement uses TRBV19 and TRBJ1-2, with a possible D match to TRBD1 (5 bases). The ends were cut back, 4 bases at V and 8 bases at J, with 11 bases in the middle. This CDR3 contains 12 residues. Germline-derived CDR1 and CDR2 are LNHDA and SQIVND (reference sequence). The CDR3 region is CASSTLGQGYTF. The CDR3, as DNA: TGTGCCAGTAGTACCCTCGGACAAGGCTACACCTTC. The full variable domain, completed using reference TRBV19 and TRBJ1-2, is DGGITQSPKYLFRKEGQNVTLSCEQNLNHDAMYWYRQDPGQGLRLIYYSQIVNDFQKGDIAEGYSVSREKKESFPLTVTSAQKNPTAFYLCASSTLGQGYTFGSGTRLTVV.

The chain has TRBV9 and TRBJ2-2, with D unclear. CDR1 and CDR2 (germline): SGDLS, YYNGEE. V was pared by 3 bases and J by 6 bases, with 6 bases between. This CDR3 is built from 12 residues. The CDR3 sequence is CASSEISGELFF. CDR3 nucleotide sequence: TGTGCCAGCAGCGAAATCTCCGGGGAGCTGTTTTTT.

The gene calls are TRBV9 and TRBJ2-7; 7 positions agree with TRBD2. The germline V gene has CDR1 SGDLS and CDR2 YYNGEE. The V segment lost 3 bases and the J segment 0 bases; nucleotides outside the gene matches: 6. This CDR3 region has 15 residues. The CDR3 sequence: CASSAGTNPSYEQYF. In nucleotides, the CDR3 is TGTGCCAGCAGCGCTGGGACTAACCCCTCCTACGAGCAGTACTTC.

V usage is TRBV7-9 and J usage is TRBJ2-3; TRBD1 aligns across 9 bases. The CDR3 consists of 15 residues. Trimming removed 5 bases from V and 3 bases from J; junction bases left unmatched: 6. CDR1 and CDR2 (germline): SEHNR, FQNEAQ (reference sequence). The CDR3 coding sequence is TGTGCCAGCAGCCCCCGGACAGGGGTGACAGATACGCAGTATTTT. Amino acids: CASSPRTGVTDTQYF.

The rearrangement links TRBV5-1 to TRBJ2-1; TRBD2 is a possible D gene (6 bases). Germline V gives CDR1 SGHRS, CDR2 YFSETQ. The CDR3 loop spans 21 amino acids. V lost 4 bases and J 0 bases, leaving 29 bases between the germline ends. CDR3 coding DNA: TGCGCCAGCAGCGGGGGTCCGGGACGGAGGGGATTCCCGAGCTCCTACAATGAGCAGTTCTTC. This codes for CASSGGPGRRGFPSSYNEQFF.